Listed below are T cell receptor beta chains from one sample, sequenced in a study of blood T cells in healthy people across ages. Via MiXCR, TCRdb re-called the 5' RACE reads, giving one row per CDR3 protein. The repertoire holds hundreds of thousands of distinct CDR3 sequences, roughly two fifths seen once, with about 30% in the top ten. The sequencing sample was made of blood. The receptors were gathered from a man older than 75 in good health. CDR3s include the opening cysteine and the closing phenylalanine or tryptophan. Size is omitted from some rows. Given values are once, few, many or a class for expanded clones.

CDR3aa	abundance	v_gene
CSARDRPPKGGSYEQYF	NA	TRBV20-1
CASSLEGQVNEQFF	NA	TRBV7-9
CASSLSHGEDRGTEAFF	NA	TRBV6-2/TRBV6-3
CASSQDLGPEAFF	once	TRBV4-3
CASSQDTGLADRGGTQYF	NA	TRBV14
CASSLRDRVNSPLHF	NA	TRBV12-3/TRBV12-4
CASSLYSGGAYEQYF	NA	TRBV4-1
CASSITSGFYNEQFF	few	TRBV7-9
CASSALAGGKGSYEQYF	few	TRBV27
CSARGTRLAGVNTGELFF	NA	TRBV20-1
CSVEYVRGDLLNTEAFF	NA	TRBV29-1
CASSQKVGKGSYNEQFF	NA	TRBV4-2
CSASGDSNEQYF	NA	TRBV20-1
CASNLLGRTDTQYF	NA	TRBV27
CASSLYLSGGAGNEQFF	NA	TRBV7-2
CASSQGPGYQGGPNSPLHF	NA	TRBV4-2
CSANKRAAQETQYF	NA	TRBV20-1
CSAREGAGSYNEQFF	NA	TRBV20-1
CSARVGYLAGGPRSYEQYF	few	TRBV20-1
CASSQVVGLITDTQYF	few	TRBV3-1
CASSSLAGGRNEQFF	NA	TRBV7-3
CSVLTQLGTGTNYGYTF	few	TRBV29-1
CASSAGQRPGGSFHGELFF	NA	TRBV5-1
CASSDSWNSPLHF	NA	TRBV6-4
CASSSSSGSFSYNEQFF	NA	TRBV9
CSATSRRQALQETQYF	few	TRBV20-1
CGSSPNRGQETQYF	NA	TRBV18
CASSVSGFLYEQYF	NA	TRBV28
CASSLRTSGSGEQFF	few	TRBV6-5
CASSPGDPGTATQYF	few	TRBV18
CASSYGRRANEQFF	NA	TRBV6-2/TRBV6-3
CASSRGGLYSGNTIYF	NA	TRBV28
CSARVGARGANYGYTF	NA	TRBV20-1
CASRTPGSSYEQYF	few	TRBV7-2
CASTPQVRQGEDTQYF	NA	TRBV28
CAASTSDRGLATQYF	NA	TRBV15
CASSKGGGRSNEQFF	NA	TRBV7-2
CASNPGTNYNEQFF	few	TRBV6-2/TRBV6-3
CASRAQRTSGANVLTF	NA	TRBV6-1
CASSVVHPQMAGGYNEQFF	NA	TRBV9
CASSQDLGGMYQETQYF	few	TRBV14
CASSQSSGQETQYF	many	TRBV4-2
CSARFGARGINEKLFF	NA	TRBV20-1
CASSQGPGEEAQYF	NA	TRBV4-3
CSVAMGSGRLIGELFF	few	TRBV29-1
CASNGLAGGDEQFF	NA	TRBV2
CASSLGTGLQFF	NA	TRBV11-2
CASSLVFYRETNTGELFF	NA	TRBV11-3
CASSQEWQTTYNEQFF	NA	TRBV4-3
CASSQGTGGSGLAKNIQYF	NA	TRBV3-1
CASTGRPGALLETQYF	few	TRBV5-1
CASSYPSRKTSGGQETQYF	few	TRBV6-2/TRBV6-3